Below, one T cell receptor beta chain is given with its context. Which antigen it targets is not known. Base qualities are not at hand, and no much larger clone is one base apart. The data are from a study of cytomegalovirus exposure and HLA in healthy donors (dated by TCRdb to between 2016 and 2019). In terms of the full investigation: In an earlier analysis of roughly 500 of the donors, around 300 Gb of sequence data and 100 million or so unique TCR beta sequences from 150 million to 200 million T cells were reported. To study patterns of TCR occurrence, a later analysis re-analyzed previously published TCR beta repertoires from around 660 donors and added high-resolution HLA genotyping. The T cell repertoires of some 670 subjects were profiled by immunosequencing and related to cytomegalovirus serostatus. Of the roughly 400 genotyped donors, around 81% fell in the genetic ancestry cluster associated with self-reported Caucasian donors. In a later genetic analysis, genome-wide SNP genotypes for about 55% of the roughly 700 donors were used, and that subset was treated as a discovery cohort. The study combined high-throughput TCR immunosequencing, statistical association of individual TCRs with disease status, and machine learning to predict cytomegalovirus infection status. All discovery cohort repertoires had been generated using a single sequencing platform. An early release covering some 640 HLA-typed donors comprised 300 to 350 gigabases of sequencing data and tens of millions of unique TCR sequences. Donor age, sex, ethnicity and CMV serostatus were compiled together with the repertoire data. Rather than using new phenotypic data, the later analysis identified candidate immune exposures from TCR beta sequences and from how often those sequences occurred across donors. A separate validation cohort of 100 to 150 different subjects was used in addition to the 666-subject first cohort. The number of donors typed differed by locus, with 629-630 for A, B, C, DRB1 and DQB1, around 500 for DQA1, under 610 for DPA1, and around 450 for DPB1. On average, approximately 250,000 unique TCR beta nucleotide sequences were sequenced per donor among a few hundred genotyped donors of the cohort, with roughly 18% of those sequences being non-productive. Both class I and class II loci were covered by HLA typing, at four-digit resolution. The study was designed to test whether signatures of past pathogen exposure could be identified by cataloging public T cell receptors. A few DR-DQ haplotypes were treated as single units for association and clustering because of strong linkage in the cohort. To decide whether each TCR beta V gene segment behaved as functional or pseudogenic, an earlier analysis of some 600 of the donors relied on high-throughput TCR beta sequencing. Paper-wide results and their limitations: A later analysis found that most CMV-associated TCR beta chains appeared HLA-restricted, with HLA associations seemingly driven largely by CMV exposure. It was suggested by the authors that the approach could potentially be generalized to other disease states and immunological phenotypes. A total of 150 to 200 TCR beta chains were listed by the study as associated with cytomegalovirus. Sequencing depth was assumed to be roughly uniform across donors in the presence/absence analyses, though that assumption may not hold. At a false discovery rate of 0.05, a later analysis linked some 17,000 TCR beta sequences to specific HLA alleles. A later genetic analysis associated a missense DCLRE1C variant with V-gene and J-gene trimming of TCR beta chains, and an independent cohort replicated the association. The cohort was sequenced for TCR beta chains only, and without alpha or paired-chain data the features that could be detected were limited. In vitro tests confirmed that a few of the cytomegalovirus-associated TCR beta chains recognize cytomegalovirus antigens. Linkage disequilibrium might explain the correlated functional status among segregating V segments, but an unknown experimental factor could not be excluded. Because counts were too low, some 16 rarely observed V segments, including chromosome 9 orphons, were excluded from the earlier analysis of a few hundred of the donors. Because the 87-base-pair reads could not distinguish some IMGT-functional V segments, including TRBV6-2 and TRBV6-3, those segments were excluded. According to a later genetic analysis, donors in an Asian-associated ancestry cluster had fewer N-insertions in productive TCRs than the approximately 670-donor mean. Most TCR sequences were seen in very few donors, while some public TCRs were found in many individuals. A further reported finding was that TCR beta sequences accurately predicted the HLA-A and HLA-B alleles for most subjects in the first cohort. The classifier was reported to diagnose cytomegalovirus status with high specificity and sensitivity in both the original and validation cohorts. When HLA alleles, especially DR and DQ, strongly co-occurred, attributing TCR associations to individual alleles was difficult. CMV serostatus was the only immune exposure information available for the cohort. A cluster of highly shared sequence variants was judged likely to represent a technical artifact of the sequencing pipeline. Because HLA typing was missing for some donors at each locus, association tests included only the typed subset. According to a later analysis, parvovirus B19, influenza, CMV and Epstein-Barr virus appeared linked to several top co-occurrence clusters. An earlier analysis of approximately 530 of the donors showed that most TCR beta V segments appeared in productive rearrangements either about 87% or about 30% of the time, which broadly matched IMGT annotations. In a later analysis, HLA-associated TCR beta chains were found to be more clonally expanded and to have lower generation probabilities than equally common non-associated chains. According to a later analysis, TCR association rates differed among HLA loci, with DRB1 alleles showing the most associated TCRs and HLA-C alleles showing the fewest.

Library creation used the immunoSEQ multiplex PCR assay. A mixture of 60 forward primers for TCR Vbeta segments and 13 reverse primers for TCR Jbeta segments was used in the multiplex PCR. Amplification of the CDR3 region of rearranged TCR beta genes was performed with a multiplex PCR assay on genomic DNA. Amplified TCR beta libraries were sequenced as 87-base-pair reads on the Illumina HiSeq System. Turning to the authors' computational methods: A later analysis tallied 80 million to 95 million unique TCR beta chains across the 600 to 700 repertoires, and approximately 12 million of those chains were shared by two or more donors. A nearest-neighbor algorithm error-corrected the raw reads and collapsed the reads into unique sequences, merging closely related sequences to remove PCR and sequencing errors. V, D and J gene segments were assigned by aligning CDR3 sequences to IMGT reference sequences. For a sequence to be retained, a match of at least six nucleotides to both a V gene segment and a J gene segment was required. Rearrangements were classified as productive when the CDR3 lacked stop codons and remained in frame with V and J, and all other rearrangements were classified as non-productive. Following IMGT convention, CDR3 was defined as the stretch from the second conserved V-encoded cysteine up to the conserved J-encoded phenylalanine. In an earlier analysis of 500 to 650 of the donors, sequences lacking an unambiguous match to a single V gene segment were excluded. An earlier analysis of over 450 of the donors classified V segments as functional when productive rearrangements were above 56.7% and as segregating when the standard deviation between donors was above 5%. A statistical classification framework was developed to diagnose cytomegalovirus status using the catalog of TCR beta chain sequences. V and J gene assignment, in a later analysis, came from comparing TCR nucleotide sequences with IMGT/GENE-DB human TR gene sequences. A later analysis assigned CDR3 sequences and most-parsimonious VDJ recombination scenarios with the TCRdist pipeline. In a later analysis, each TCR beta chain was defined by its CDR3 amino acid sequence together with its V-gene family, and reads lacking a unique V-gene family were excluded. To address suspected cross-contamination and a sequencing artifact, a later analysis removed under 600 highly shared, low-generation-probability nucleotide sequences. In a later analysis, a clonal expansion index for each public chain was calculated from normalized within-repertoire ranks of inferred template counts. In a later analysis, generation probabilities were computed with a VDJ recombination model fitted to out-of-frame rearrangements, and the resulting probabilities were checked against IGoR. In a later analysis, TCR-TCR, TCR-HLA and TCR-CMV co-occurrence was scored with hypergeometric tests, and a repertoire-size bias correction was applied to TCR pairs. In a later analysis, false discovery rates were estimated by permuting HLA or CMV assignments 20 times. In a later analysis, co-occurring TCRs were grouped using DBSCAN, and TCRdist sequence similarity was added for clustering within HLA-allele-positive subsets. Repertoires with fewer than 30,000 or more than 120,000 public chains were left out of co-occurrence clustering, as were five repertoires with anomalous nucleotide sharing. Imported from immuneACCESS, the table was reduced by TCRdb to in-frame sequences with V and J called. These copies leave out some clones; in studies compared against another copy, an unresolved V gene accounts for under half, and the cause of the remainder is not known. V and J calls and clone size are given by that table; D and trimming were obtained from the DNA. For this sample the table gives about 150,000 clones, of which about four fifths were detected only once. Clones ranked in the top ten supply 2.8% of the sample.

In total, about 650 healthy bone marrow donors made up the cohort. Cohort members were all nominally healthy when sampled, although unrecorded immune exposures were likely present. The donor tested CMV seronegative and was one of the 352 seronegative cohort members. Each donor provided a peripheral blood sample, and peripheral blood mononuclear cells were used for TCR beta sequencing. The Qiagen DNeasy Blood Extraction Kit was used to extract genomic DNA from the blood cell samples. Reading from cysteine to phenylalanine, the CDR3 counts 16 amino acids. Just CDR3 DNA is preserved here, 48 bases in frame from base 1. Relative to germline, V is 0 bases shorter and J is 7 bases shorter, with 16 bases between their ends. The germline V gene specifies MGHRA as CDR1 and YSYEKL as CDR2.

Sequenced: PBMCs. The chain is made from TRBV4-1 and TRBJ2-1; the D segment could be TRBD2, given 5 matching bases. The receptor's source is a man younger than 35 in good health and CMV-seronegative. Here the CDR3 is given as CASSQESGRPGNEQFF. The nucleotide sequence is given as TGCGCCAGCAGCCAAGAATCCGGGCGGCCGGGAAATGAGCAGTTCTTC.